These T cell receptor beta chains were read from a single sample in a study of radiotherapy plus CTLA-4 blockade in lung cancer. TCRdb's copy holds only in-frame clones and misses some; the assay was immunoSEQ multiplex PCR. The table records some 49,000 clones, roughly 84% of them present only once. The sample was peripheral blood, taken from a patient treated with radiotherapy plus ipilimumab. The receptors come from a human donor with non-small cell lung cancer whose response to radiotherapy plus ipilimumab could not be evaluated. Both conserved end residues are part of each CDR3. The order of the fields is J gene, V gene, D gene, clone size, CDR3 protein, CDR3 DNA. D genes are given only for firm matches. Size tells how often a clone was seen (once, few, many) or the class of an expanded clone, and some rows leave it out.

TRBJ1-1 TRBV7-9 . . CASSFGMNTEAFF TGTGCCAGCAGCTTCGGGATGAACACTGAAGCTTTCTTT
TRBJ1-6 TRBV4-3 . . CASSQRGGGSNNSPLHF TGCGCCAGCAGCCAGAGGGGTGGGGGCAGCAATAATTCACCCCTCCACTTT
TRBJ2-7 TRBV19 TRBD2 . CASSAGTSGSRYEQYF TGTGCCAGTAGTGCAGGGACTAGCGGGAGCAGGTACGAGCAGTACTTC
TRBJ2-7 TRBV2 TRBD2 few CASRGLAGYEQYF TGTGCCAGCAGGGGACTAGCGGGATACGAGCAGTACTTC
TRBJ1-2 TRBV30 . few CAWNGGSANYGYTF TGTGCCTGGAACGGGGGAAGCGCTAACTATGGCTACACCTTC
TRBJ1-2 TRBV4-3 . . CASSHEGGPSSGYGYTF TGCGCCAGCAGCCATGAAGGGGGACCCTCCTCGGGGTATGGCTACACCTTC
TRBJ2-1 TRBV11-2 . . CASSLLGVSEQFF TGTGCCAGCAGCTTACTGGGAGTGAGTGAGCAGTTCTTC
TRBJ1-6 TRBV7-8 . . CASSLPAGRNLNSPLHF TGTGCCAGCAGCTTGCCCGCCGGGAGAAACCTTAATTCACCCCTCCACTTT
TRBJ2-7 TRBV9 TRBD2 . CASSVGTSGSSYEQYF TGTGCCAGCAGCGTCGGAACTAGCGGGAGTAGCTACGAGCAGTACTTC
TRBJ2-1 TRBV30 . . CAWGGRLGNEQFF TGTGCCTGGGGAGGACGGTTGGGAAATGAGCAGTTCTTC
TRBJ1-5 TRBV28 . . CASSSGNQPQHF TGTGCCAGCAGTTCGGGTAATCAGCCCCAGCATTTT
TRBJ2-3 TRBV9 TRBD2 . CASGRTSGSGDTQYF TGTGCCAGCGGACGGACTAGCGGGAGTGGGGATACGCAGTATTTT
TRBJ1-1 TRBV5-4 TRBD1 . CASSWTGHTEAFF TGTGCCAGCAGCTGGACAGGGCACACTGAAGCTTTCTTT
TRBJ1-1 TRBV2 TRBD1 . CASRQTGGNTEAFF TGTGCCAGCAGACAGACAGGGGGCAACACTGAAGCTTTCTTT